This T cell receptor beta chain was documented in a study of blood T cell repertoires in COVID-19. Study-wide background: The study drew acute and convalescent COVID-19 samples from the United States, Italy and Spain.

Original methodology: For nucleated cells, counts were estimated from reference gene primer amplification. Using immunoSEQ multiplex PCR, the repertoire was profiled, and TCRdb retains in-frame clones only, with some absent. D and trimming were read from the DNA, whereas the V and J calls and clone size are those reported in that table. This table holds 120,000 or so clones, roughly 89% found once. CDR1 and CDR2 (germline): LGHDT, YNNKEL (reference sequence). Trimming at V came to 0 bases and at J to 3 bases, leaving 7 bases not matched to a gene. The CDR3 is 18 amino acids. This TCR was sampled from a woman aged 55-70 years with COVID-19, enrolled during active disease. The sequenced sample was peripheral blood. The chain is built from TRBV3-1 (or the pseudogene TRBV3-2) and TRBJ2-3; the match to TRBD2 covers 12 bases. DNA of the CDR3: TGTGCCAGCAGCCAAGACGGACTAGCGGGGTTAAGGACAGATACGCAGTATTTT. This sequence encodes CASSQDGLAGLRTDTQYF.